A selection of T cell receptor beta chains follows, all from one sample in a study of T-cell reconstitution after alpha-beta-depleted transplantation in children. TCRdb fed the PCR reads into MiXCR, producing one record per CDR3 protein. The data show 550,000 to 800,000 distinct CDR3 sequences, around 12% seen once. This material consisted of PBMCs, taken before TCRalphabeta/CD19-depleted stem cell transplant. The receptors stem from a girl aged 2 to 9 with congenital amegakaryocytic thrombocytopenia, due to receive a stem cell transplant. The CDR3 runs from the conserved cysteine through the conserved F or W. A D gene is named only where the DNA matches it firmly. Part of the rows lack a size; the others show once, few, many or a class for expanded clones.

CAISESGAGEAFF	TGTGCCATCAGTGAATCAGGGGCGGGTGAAGCTTTCTTT	TRBV10-3	TRBJ1-1	many	-
CSAKSSNQPQHF	TGCAGTGCTAAAAGTAGCAATCAGCCCCAGCATTTT	TRBV20-1	TRBJ1-5	many	-
CASNLPRGRQETQYF	TGTGCCAGCAACCTCCCCAGGGGCCGCCAAGAGACCCAGTACTTC	TRBV28	TRBJ2-5	few	-
CASSLPGLGSTDTQYF	TGCGCCAGCAGCTTACCGGGACTCGGGAGCACAGATACGCAGTATTTT	TRBV5-1	TRBJ2-3	many	-
CASSYRGGYTF	TGTGCCAGCAGCTACAGGGGTGGCTACACCTTC	TRBV12-3/TRBV12-4	TRBJ1-2	many	TRBD1
CASSFGQGHEQFF	TGTGCCAGCAGTTTCGGACAGGGTCATGAGCAGTTCTTC	TRBV6-6	TRBJ2-1	many	TRBD1
CASSHRREGLHNSPLHF	TGTGCCAGCAGCCACCGAAGAGAGGGGCTACATAATTCACCCCTCCACTTT	TRBV3-1	TRBJ1-6	-	-
CASSPMGQEKETQYF	TGTGCCAGCAGTCCCATGGGACAGGAGAAAGAGACCCAGTACTTC	TRBV12-3/TRBV12-4	TRBJ2-5	many	TRBD1
CASREGSLSYEQYF	TGTGCCAGCAGAGAGGGATCCCTCTCCTACGAGCAGTACTTC	TRBV28	TRBJ2-7	-	-
CASSFEYRPYEQYF	TGTGCCAGCAGCTTTGAGTACCGTCCCTACGAGCAGTACTTC	TRBV7-2	TRBJ2-7	few	-
CASSQQWELQYF	TGTGCCAGCAGCCAGCAGTGGGAGCTTCAGTATTTT	TRBV3-1	TRBJ2-3	-	-
CASSEFAGPQETQYF	TGTGCCAGCAGTGAATTCGCGGGACCCCAAGAGACCCAGTACTTC	TRBV25-1	TRBJ2-5	once	-
CASSLERFTGELFF	TGCGCCAGCAGCTTGGAGAGGTTCACCGGGGAGCTGTTTTTT	TRBV5-1	TRBJ2-2	many	-
CSARDGGDSNQPQHF	TGCAGTGCTAGGGACGGGGGCGATAGCAATCAGCCCCAGCATTTT	TRBV20-1	TRBJ1-5	few	-
CAWRPYLPDTQYF	TGTGCCTGGAGACCTTACCTTCCGGATACGCAGTATTTT	TRBV30	TRBJ2-3	once	-
CASSQDGNSGNTIYF	TGTGCCAGCTCACAAGACGGCAACTCTGGAAACACCATATATTTT	TRBV18	TRBJ1-3	-	-
CASRPGEGTYNEQFF	TGTGCCAGCAGGCCGGGGGAGGGAACCTACAATGAGCAGTTCTTC	TRBV28	TRBJ2-1	few	TRBD2
CSARAGQEATGELFF	TGCAGTGCTAGAGCGGGACAGGAGGCGACCGGGGAGCTGTTTTTT	TRBV20-1	TRBJ2-2	many	TRBD1
CASSLGTGTNTEAFF	TGTGCCAGCAGCTTAGGGACAGGGACAAACACTGAAGCTTTCTTT	TRBV7-6	TRBJ1-1	many	TRBD1
CATRRCMSGNTIYF	TGTGCCACACGAAGATGTATGTCTGGAAACACCATATATTTT	TRBV6-5	TRBJ1-3	few	-
CATSRDRAGLRDTQYF	TGTGCCACCAGCAGAGATCGGGCAGGGTTAAGAGATACGCAGTATTTT	TRBV15	TRBJ2-3	many	-
CAISESLAERETQYF	TGTGCCATCAGTGAGTCGTTAGCGGAGAGGGAGACCCAGTACTTC	TRBV10-3	TRBJ2-5	many	-
CASSTRGDSVYGYTF	TGTGCCAGCAGTACGAGGGGGGATTCGGTATATGGCTACACCTTC	TRBV12-3/TRBV12-4	TRBJ1-2	few	-
CASSPPDRGAYEQYF	TGTGCCAGCTCACCACCGGACAGGGGGGCGTACGAGCAGTACTTC	TRBV18	TRBJ2-7	-	TRBD1
CASSHLGYNEQFF	TGTGCCAGCAGCCACCTAGGCTACAATGAGCAGTTCTTC	TRBV14	TRBJ2-1	once	-
CASSQSGRSSYEQYF	TGTGCCAGCAGCCAGAGCGGGAGGAGCTCCTACGAGCAGTACTTC	TRBV5-4	TRBJ2-7	many	TRBD2
CASSQFTEAFF	TGTGCCAGCAGCCAATTCACTGAAGCTTTCTTT	TRBV3-1	TRBJ1-1	-	-
CASSLTSGQETQCF	TGTGCCAGCAGCCTAACTAGCGGCCAAGAGACCCAGTGCTTC	TRBV7-2	TRBJ2-5	-	TRBD2
CASSLWTSANNEQFF	TGTGCCAGCAGCCTCTGGACTAGCGCCAACAATGAGCAGTTCTTC	TRBV28	TRBJ2-1	-	TRBD2
CASSFVLAGDTGELFF	TGTGCCAGCAGTTTCGTATTAGCGGGAGACACCGGGGAGCTGTTTTTT	TRBV6-5	TRBJ2-2	-	TRBD2
CASSFVVRNYNEQFF	TGCGCCAGCAGCTTTGTTGTCAGGAACTACAATGAGCAGTTCTTC	TRBV5-1	TRBJ2-1	many	-
CASSYWTSQETQYF	TGTGCCAGCAGTTACTGGACTAGCCAAGAGACCCAGTACTTC	TRBV6-5	TRBJ2-5	many	TRBD2
CASSFSVVREGYNEQFF	TGTGCCAGCAGTTTTTCTGTCGTTCGGGAGGGTTACAATGAGCAGTTCTTC	TRBV28	TRBJ2-1	few	TRBD2
CAISEGNTEAFF	TGTGCCATCAGTGAGGGAAACACTGAAGCTTTCTTT	TRBV10-3	TRBJ1-1	many	-
CASSPTKGIMNTEAFF	TGTGCCAGCAGCCCCACAAAGGGGATTATGAACACTGAAGCTTTCTTT	TRBV7-9	TRBJ1-1	few	-
CASSFPPGGLGEQFF	TGTGCCAGCAGTTTTCCCCCAGGGGGTTTGGGTGAGCAGTTCTTC	TRBV28	TRBJ2-1	few	TRBD1
CASSSPGNHDEQYF	TGTGCCAGCAGCTCCCCCGGGAATCACGACGAGCAGTACTTC	TRBV7-9	TRBJ2-7	-	-
CASSLDLPGNGEKLFF	TGTGCCAGCAGCTTAGATCTCCCGGGAAATGGTGAAAAACTGTTTTTT	TRBV11-2	TRBJ1-4	-	-
CATSRSGSTSGGWQYF	TGTGCCACCAGCAGATCCGGTTCGACTAGCGGGGGATGGCAGTATTTT	TRBV15	TRBJ2-3	few	TRBD2
CASGPEWEETQYF	TGTGCCAGCGGGCCTGAGTGGGAAGAGACCCAGTACTTC	TRBV7-9	TRBJ2-5	-	-
CSARDMRRTDTQYF	TGCAGTGCTAGAGATATGCGCCGCACAGATACGCAGTATTTT	TRBV20-1	TRBJ2-3	many	-
CASRLKTTNEQFF	TGTGCCAGTAGATTGAAGACAACTAATGAGCAGTTCTTC	TRBV12-3/TRBV12-4	TRBJ2-1	few	-
CASSFPPSYGYTF	TGTGCCAGCAGCTTCCCGCCTAGCTATGGCTACACCTTC	TRBV7-2	TRBJ1-2	-	-
CASTAGGELFF	TGTGCCAGCACCGCGGGGGGGGAGCTGTTTTTT	TRBV12-3/TRBV12-4	TRBJ2-2	many	-
CASSPRAGSYEQFF	TGCGCCAGCAGCCCTAGAGCGGGATCCTATGAGCAGTTCTTC	TRBV5-1	TRBJ2-1	-	TRBD2